The 24 T cell receptor beta chains reported below all come from one sample, sequenced in a study of cytomegalovirus exposure and HLA in healthy donors. Amplification used 60 Vbeta primers and 13 Jbeta primers. Generated by immunoSEQ multiplex PCR, the TCRdb table keeps only in-frame clones and is missing some. The table lists fewer than 100,000 clones, roughly 73% of them singletons. The sample consisted of PBMCs. These receptors all come from a male donor in good health and CMV-seropositive.

This clone was counted only a few times. The chain combines TRBV19 with TRBJ2-5; D might be TRBD1 (6 bases). Germline V gene lookup returns CDR1 LNHDA and CDR2 SQIVND (reference sequence). Between the trimmed V and J ends, which lost 5 bases and 6 bases, there was a span of 13 bases. This CDR3 contains 13 residues. CDR3 residues: CASSSLTGKTQYF. In nucleotides, the CDR3 is TGTGCCAGTAGTTCTCTAACAGGGAAGACCCAGTACTTC.

This clone was seen only a few times. The chain couples TRBV28 to TRBJ1-5; TRBD1 agrees at 8 bases. This CDR3 comprises 14 residues. V was clipped by 5 bases and J by 6 bases; unmatched bases: 6. The germline CDR1 and CDR2 sequences are MDHEN and SYDVKM. CDR3 loop: CASSAQGAAQPQHF. In DNA form, the CDR3 reads TGTGCCAGCAGTGCCCAGGGGGCAGCTCAGCCCCAGCATTTT.

The chain employs TRBV19 and TRBJ1-5; perhaps TRBD1 as D (6 bases). The length of the CDR3 is 15 residues. CDR1 LNHDA and CDR2 SQIVND come from the germline V gene (reference sequence). Deletions cut 9 bases from V and 5 bases from J, with 20 bases between. The CDR3: CASTLIADRDQPQHF. The DNA of the CDR3 is TGTGCCAGCACATTAATCGCGGACAGAGATCAGCCCCAGCATTTT.

The chain recombines TRBV5-4 with TRBJ2-7; TRBD2 aligns across 12 bases. J lost 5 bases, V lost 3 bases, and 6 bases had no gene match. The CDR3 is 15 amino acids. Germline values: CDR1 SGHNT, CDR2 YYREEE (reference sequence). DNA for the CDR3: TGTGCCAGCAGCTCATACGGGACTAGCGGGCACGAGCAGTACTTC. This sequence encodes CASSSYGTSGHEQYF.

Written as DNA, the CDR3 is TGTGCCAGCAGAGAGACGGGAAACTATGGCTACACCTTC. Protein: CASRETGNYGYTF. V gene TRBV6-5 combines with J gene TRBJ1-2; D not resolved. V was clipped by 6 bases and J by 2 bases, with 10 bases between them. The CDR3 runs 13 residues. CDR1 and CDR2 from the germline V gene are MNHEY and SVGAGI.

Only one count was recorded for this clone. The chain employs TRBV28 and TRBJ1-1; the D gene is possibly TRBD1 (6 bases). Germline V lookup: CDR1 MDHEN, CDR2 SYDVKM. Trimming pared 2 bases from V and 9 bases from J, leaving 25 bases between. CDR3 length: 17 residues. The CDR3 coding sequence is TGTGCCAGCAGTTTACCCTCTCTTGTTACAGGGAGAGAGAAAGCTTTCTTT. It is translated as CASSLPSLVTGREKAFF.

This clone was seen more than once but under ten times. The genes are TRBV4-1 and TRBJ1-3; D is perhaps TRBD1 (5 bases). The CDR3 runs 14 residues. Trimming stripped 1 base from V and 4 bases from J, with 8 bases between. Looked up from germline, CDR1 is MGHRA and CDR2 is YSYEKL. The CDR3 is CASSQVPGGNTIYF. The CDR3 DNA reads as TGCGCCAGCAGCCAAGTTCCAGGGGGAAACACCATATATTTT.

This clone showed up just once. The CDR3 sequence: CASSSQGGYTF. In DNA, the CDR3 is TGTGCCAGCAGTTCCCAGGGCGGCTACACCTTC. V gene TRBV28 combines with J gene TRBJ1-2; TRBD1 might be the D (5 bases). This CDR3 is built from 11 residues. Germline loops: CDR1 MDHEN, CDR2 SYDVKM. Trimming removed 4 bases from V and 8 bases from J, with 8 bases in between.

The V gene is TRBV7-9, the J gene TRBJ2-3, with a tentative D call TRBD2 (7 bases). CDR3 length equals 16 residues. Trimming cost V 5 bases and J 0 bases, with 15 bases left between them. Germline V gene lookup returns CDR1 SEHNR and CDR2 FQNEAQ (reference sequence). The CDR3 loop reads CASSPGAGVSTDTQYF. The CDR3 bases are TGTGCCAGCAGCCCGGGGGCGGGAGTAAGCACAGATACGCAGTATTTT.

As DNA, the CDR3 is TGTGCCAGTGTGTCGGGATTCTACGAGCAGTACTTC. Amino acid sequence: CASVSGFYEQYF. The chain couples TRBV2 to TRBJ2-5; D is perhaps TRBD2 (5 bases). TRBJ2-7 matches the DNA end more closely, so the J call is doubtful. Germline CDR1 SNHLY, CDR2 FYNNEI. The CDR3 contains 12 residues.

The chain carries TRBV7-2 and TRBJ2-5; possibly TRBD1 for D (6 bases). Trimming stripped 4 bases from V and 0 bases from J, with 12 bases between. CDR1 and CDR2 (germline): SGHTA, FQGNSA. The CDR3 is 15 residues long. CDR3 sequence reads: CASSSRDRYQETQYF. CDR3 bases: TGTGCCAGCAGCTCCAGAGACAGGTACCAAGAGACCCAGTACTTC.

The sample holds one count of this clone. V usage is TRBV5-1 and J usage is TRBJ2-5; D possibly corresponds to TRBD2 (6 bases). Germline-derived CDR1 and CDR2 are SGHRS and YFSETQ. The length of the CDR3 is 14 residues. V shed 6 bases and J shed 3 bases, with 15 bases lying between them. In DNA, the CDR3 is TGCGCCAGCACCCTACGGGGAGGCGAAGAGACCCAGTACTTC. As protein: CASTLRGGEETQYF. Full variable domain (remainder filled in from reference TRBV5-1 and TRBJ2-5): KAGVTQTPRYLIKTRGQQVTLSCSPISGHRSVSWYQQTPGQGLQFLFEYFSETQRNKGNFPGRFSGRQFSNSRSEMNVSTLELGDSALYLCASTLRGGEETQYFGPGTRLLVL.

The rearrangement links TRBV11-2 to TRBJ1-2, with D possibly being TRBD1 (5 bases). This CDR3 region has 16 residues. The germline V gene encodes CDR1 SGHAT and CDR2 FQNNGV. The V and J ends lost 4 bases and 6 bases respectively, with 21 bases between them. The DNA for the CDR3 is TGTGCCAGCAGCTCCGCCCTAACTCAGGGTTGGGATGGCTACACCTTC. This codes for CASSSALTQGWDGYTF.

This clone has only a few counts. This chain connects TRBV28 to TRBJ1-5; D unclear. V lost 3 bases and J lost 6, with 12 bases in between. Germline CDR1 is MDHEN and CDR2 is SYDVKM. CDR3 size: 14 residues. In DNA form, the CDR3 reads TGTGCCAGCAGTTTTGCCAGGTTGGGTCAGCCCCAGCATTTT. It encodes CASSFARLGQPQHF.

This chain links TRBV27 with TRBJ1-2; D not resolved. The CDR3 runs 14 residues. Trimming stripped 5 bases from V and 6 bases from J, with 16 bases between. The germline V gene encodes CDR1 MNHEY and CDR2 SMNVEV (reference sequence). CDR3 in DNA: TGTGCCAGCAGTCTCACCTTAGACACCAATGGCTACACCTTC. Translating it yields CASSLTLDTNGYTF.

This clone was found a few times. V is TRBV2 and J is TRBJ2-1, with D possibly being TRBD1 (5 bases). With 2 bases removed from V and 4 bases from J, the gap between germline ends came to 12 bases. CDR3 length: 15 residues. Germline lookup yields CDR1 SNHLY and CDR2 FYNNEI. CDR3 protein: CASSESRGLYNEQFF. The CDR3 DNA reads as TGTGCCAGCAGTGAAAGTAGGGGCCTTTACAATGAGCAGTTCTTC. Using reference TRBV2 and TRBJ2-1 for the parts outside the CDR3, the full variable domain is EPEVTQTPSHQVTQMGQEVILRCVPISNHLYFYWYRQILGQKVEFLVSFYNNEISEKSEIFDDQFSVERPDGSNFTLKIRSTKLEDSAMYFCASSESRGLYNEQFFGPGTRLTVL.

The chain couples TRBV19 to TRBJ2-1, with TRBD1 identical over 10 bases. This CDR3 comprises 14 residues. The germline V gene has CDR1 LNHDA and CDR2 SQIVND (reference sequence). The trim removed 5 bases at V and 8 bases at J, leaving 6 bases unmatched. The CDR3 spells CASSRQGAGDEQFF. The CDR3 bases are TGTGCCAGTAGTCGACAGGGGGCCGGGGATGAGCAGTTCTTC.

The rearrangement uses TRBV2 and TRBJ2-7, with 7 bases fitting TRBD2. The ends lost 4 bases at V and 0 bases at J; junction bases unmatched: 6. Germline CDR1 reads SNHLY; CDR2 reads FYNNEI. This CDR3 is 15 amino acids long. CDR3 loop: CASSGLSGGSYEQYF. CDR3 sequence (DNA): TGTGCCAGCAGTGGCCTGTCGGGGGGCTCCTACGAGCAGTACTTC.

The chain uses TRBV5-1 and TRBJ2-5; tentatively, D is TRBD1 (6 bases). Trimming shortened V by 0 bases and J by 5 bases, and 14 bases separated the two germline ends. The CDR3 has 15 residues. Germline assignment: CDR1 SGHRS and CDR2 YFSETQ. The CDR3 coding sequence is TGCGCCAGCAGCTTGGTTACAGGGTCCGGGGAGACCCAGTACTTC. This encodes CASSLVTGSGETQYF. The whole variable domain, remainder taken from reference TRBV5-1 and TRBJ2-5, is KAGVTQTPRYLIKTRGQQVTLSCSPISGHRSVSWYQQTPGQGLQFLFEYFSETQRNKGNFPGRFSGRQFSNSRSEMNVSTLELGDSALYLCASSLVTGSGETQYFGPGTRLLVL.

This clone has just a few counts. J is TRBJ2-5 and V is TRBV5-4; 9 bases agree with TRBD2. The CDR3 is made up of 17 amino acids. The ends lost 3 bases at V and 4 bases at J; junction bases unmatched: 13. Germline V CDR1 and CDR2: SGHNT, YYREEE (reference sequence). CDR3 region: CASSSGLALWMGETQYF. The CDR3 region has the DNA TGTGCCAGCAGCTCGGGACTAGCCCTATGGATGGGAGAGACCCAGTACTTC.

This rearrangement joins TRBV25-1 to TRBJ2-2, with 7 positions matching TRBD1. The CDR3 is 14 amino acids. V lost 6 bases, J lost 5 bases, and 6 bases stayed unmatched. Germline V gives CDR1 MGHDK, CDR2 SYGVNS. In DNA form, the CDR3 reads TGTGCCAGCAGACAACAGGGGTGGACCGGGGAGCTGTTTTTT. It is translated as CASRQQGWTGELFF.

This rearrangement joins TRBV7-9 to TRBJ1-4; 7 nucleotides agree with TRBD1. The CDR3 contains 15 residues. Germline loops: CDR1 SEHNR, CDR2 FQNEAQ (reference sequence). The J segment lost 3 bases and the V segment lost 6 bases, leaving 7 bases of the junction unmatched. CDR3: CASSFNQGANEKLFF. The DNA for the CDR3 is TGTGCCAGCAGTTTTAACCAGGGGGCTAATGAAAAACTGTTTTTT. Full variable domain (outside the CDR3, taken from reference TRBV7-9 and TRBJ1-4): DTGVSQNPRHKITKRGQNVTFRCDPISEHNRLYWYRQTLGQGPEFLTYFQNEAQLEKSRLLSDRFSAERPKGSFSTLEIQRTEQGDSAMYLCASSFNQGANEKLFFGSGTQLSVL.

The table lists this clone with a count of one. The J gene is TRBJ1-5, the V gene TRBV28; no reliable D call. The CDR3 extends over 13 amino acids. V lost 2 bases to trimming and J lost 4 bases, with 6 bases between them. Germline V gene sequence: CDR1 MDHEN, CDR2 SYDVKM. Here the CDR3 reads CASSLAGNQPQHF. In nucleotides, the CDR3 is TGTGCCAGCAGTTTAGCAGGAAATCAGCCCCAGCATTTT.

This chain joins TRBV30 and TRBJ1-6; TRBD1 agrees at 10 bases. V lost 3 bases and J lost 9; bases outside the gene matches: 20. Germline V gene lookup returns CDR1 GTSNPN and CDR2 SVGIG (reference sequence). This CDR3 has 19 residues. CDR3 in amino acids: CAWRSRRQTGGAIGSPLHF. The CDR3 bases are TGTGCCTGGAGATCTCGAAGGCAGACAGGGGGCGCGATCGGTTCACCCCTCCACTTT.